A selection of T cell receptor beta chains follows, all from one sample in a study of memory CD4+ T cells and cytomegalovirus serostatus. Here immunoSEQ multiplex PCR was the method, and the copy in TCRdb shows in-frame clones only, minus some. The sample yields tens of thousands of clones, roughly 78% seen once. The sequencing input was memory CD4+ T cells from blood. The receptors stem from an adult in good health and CMV-seronegative. The CDR3 runs from the conserved cysteine through the conserved F or W. Fields, in order: CDR3 protein, CDR3 DNA, clone size, V gene, J gene, D gene. The D gene is left open where the match is weak. The size entry is marked missing in some rows and otherwise reads once, few, many or a size class.

CASSQDFRASGPGSGANVLTF	TGTGCCAGCAGCCAAGATTTTCGGGCTAGCGGGCCTGGCTCTGGGGCCAACGTCCTGACTTTC	NA	TRBV4-2	TRBJ2-6	TRBD2
CASTDRDTGELFF	TGTGCCAGTACCGACAGGGACACCGGGGAGCTGTTTTTT	NA	TRBV19	TRBJ2-2	TRBD1
CASSLGGGNSYNSPLHF	TGTGCCAGCAGCCTGGGTGGGGGTAACTCCTATAATTCACCCCTCCACTTT	NA	TRBV7-2	TRBJ1-6	NA
CASSLVGSNEKLFF	TGCGCCAGCAGCTTGGTTGGTAGTAATGAAAAACTGTTTTTT	NA	TRBV5-1	TRBJ1-4	NA
CASSMGQNTEAFF	TGTGCCAGTAGTATGGGGCAGAACACTGAAGCTTTCTTT	NA	TRBV19	TRBJ1-1	NA
CASSALSGSSDEQFF	TGTGCCAGCAGCGCACTCTCCGGCTCGAGCGATGAGCAGTTCTTC	once	TRBV9	TRBJ2-1	NA
CASIPGQKDYEQYF	TGTGCCAGCATCCCGGGACAGAAAGACTACGAGCAGTACTTC	NA	TRBV5-6	TRBJ2-7	TRBD1
CASSRNTEAFF	TGTGCCAGCAGCCGTAACACTGAAGCTTTCTTT	NA	TRBV6-5	TRBJ1-1	NA
CAISGGLGDYGYTF	TGTGCCATCAGTGGGGGGTTGGGGGACTATGGCTACACCTTC	NA	TRBV10-3	TRBJ1-2	NA
CASSPGGGYGYTF	TGTGCCAGCAGCCCGGGGGGGGGCTATGGCTACACCTTC	NA	TRBV5-5	TRBJ1-2	NA
CASSPGQGNYGYTF	TGTGCCAGCAGTCCGGGACAGGGAAACTATGGCTACACCTTC	NA	TRBV6-6	TRBJ1-2	TRBD1